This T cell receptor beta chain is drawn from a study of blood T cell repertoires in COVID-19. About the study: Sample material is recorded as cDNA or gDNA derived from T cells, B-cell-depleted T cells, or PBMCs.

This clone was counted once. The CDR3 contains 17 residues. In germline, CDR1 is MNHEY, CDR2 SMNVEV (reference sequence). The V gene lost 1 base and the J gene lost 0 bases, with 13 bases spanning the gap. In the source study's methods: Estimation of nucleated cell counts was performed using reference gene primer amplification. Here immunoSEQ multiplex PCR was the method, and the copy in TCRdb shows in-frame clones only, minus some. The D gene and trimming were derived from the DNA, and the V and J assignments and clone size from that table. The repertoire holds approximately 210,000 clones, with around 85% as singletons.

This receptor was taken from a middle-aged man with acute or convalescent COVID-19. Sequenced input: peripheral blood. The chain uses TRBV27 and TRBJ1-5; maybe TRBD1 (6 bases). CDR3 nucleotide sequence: TGTGCCAGCAGTTTATATAAGGACAGTTATAGCAATCAGCCCCAGCATTTT. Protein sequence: CASSLYKDSYSNQPQHF.